This entry describes one T cell receptor (beta chain). As originally analysed: Researchers report that nucleated cell counts were estimated from reference gene primer amplification. Generated by immunoSEQ multiplex PCR, the TCRdb table keeps only in-frame clones and is missing some. V, J and clone size derive from that table, while D and trimming were established from the DNA sequence. Of fewer than 350,000 clones in the sample, around nine tenths were seen once. Enrollees, roughly 18 to 89 years old, lived in about two dozen US areas. V gave up 3 bases and J gave up 4 bases, with 10 bases separating them. The CDR3 totals 13 residues. These data are taken from a study of blood T cell repertoires in COVID-19. Study details: T cells, B-cell-depleted T cells, or PBMCs supplied cDNA or gDNA.

This rearrangement joins TRBV12-3 or TRBV12-4 to TRBJ2-7, with D possibly matching TRBD2 (5 bases). The receptor comes from a woman aged 40 to 50 who had recovered from COVID-19. The sample consisted of PBMCs or T cells enriched from blood (not recorded which). Written as DNA, the CDR3 is TGTGCCAGCAGTTTGGGAGCCCCTTACGAGCAGTACTTC. It encodes CASSLGAPYEQYF.